This TCR beta chain was obtained from a study of cytomegalovirus exposure and HLA in healthy donors. Study details: A prior study identified 117 million unique TCR beta sequences from about 200 million T cells. Within an early data release were tens of millions of unique TCRs drawn from HLA-typed donors.

The CDR3 has 14 residues. In germline, CDR1 is GTSNPN, CDR2 SVGIG (reference sequence). Trimming took off 2 bases at V and 3 bases at J, with 13 bases between the two ends. With 60 Vbeta and 13 Jbeta primers, the PCR was carried out. Methods used by the authors: Roughly 11 million shared chains were among the approximately 76 million unique TCR beta chains that a later analysis counted. TCRdb's copy holds only in-frame clones and misses some; the assay was immunoSEQ multiplex PCR. The V and J calls and the clone size are those of that table, but D and trimming were determined from the DNA. The sample includes around 130,000 clones, 75% to 85% of them seen just once.

The clonotype was recovered from a woman aged 18-29 years in good health and CMV-seropositive. Sequencing input: PBMCs. The chain couples TRBV30 to TRBJ1-2; weak D call: TRBD1 (6 bases). This chain's CDR3 is CAWSKRGGDYGYTF. Written as DNA, the CDR3 is TGTGCCTGGAGTAAAAGGGGGGGTGACTATGGCTACACCTTC.